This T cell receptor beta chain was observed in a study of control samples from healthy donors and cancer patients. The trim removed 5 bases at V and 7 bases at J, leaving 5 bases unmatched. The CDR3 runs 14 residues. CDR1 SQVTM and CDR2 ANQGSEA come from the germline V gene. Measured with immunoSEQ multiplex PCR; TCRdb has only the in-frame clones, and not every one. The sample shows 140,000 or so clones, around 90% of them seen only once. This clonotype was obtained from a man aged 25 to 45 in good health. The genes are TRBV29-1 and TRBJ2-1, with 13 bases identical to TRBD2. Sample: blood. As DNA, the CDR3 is TGCAGCGTTAGAGTACTAGCGGGGGGGAATGAGCAGTTCTTC. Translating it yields CSVRVLAGGNEQFF.